This is a list of T cell receptor beta chains from one sample in a study of shared clonotypes between healthy human individuals. This table comes from immunoSEQ multiplex PCR, and its TCRdb copy is limited to in-frame clones, with some not included. The sample carries fewer than 600,000 clones, roughly 80% recorded once. Material: PBMCs. The source is a woman aged 40 to 49 in good health. Some clones in this sample may be carry-over from other donors' samples. CDR3s include the opening cysteine and the closing phenylalanine or tryptophan. Fields, in order: J gene, V gene, D gene, clone size, CDR3 protein, CDR3 DNA. D genes are given only for firm matches. Size tells how often a clone was seen (once, few, many) or the class of an expanded clone, and some rows leave it out.

TRBJ2-5 | TRBV5-1 | TRBD2 | - | CASSFSGGQETQYF | TGCGCCAGCAGCTTTTCGGGAGGCCAAGAGACCCAGTACTTC
TRBJ2-3 | TRBV30 | - | - | CAWSGGSSTDTQYF | TGTGCCTGGAGCGGTGGCAGCAGCACAGATACGCAGTATTTT
TRBJ1-2 | TRBV5-1 | TRBD1 | - | CASSIGTANYGYTF | TGCGCCAGCAGCATAGGGACAGCTAACTATGGCTACACCTTC
TRBJ2-2 | TRBV6-1 | TRBD2 | - | CASSKAGGRTGELFF | TGTGCCAGCAGTAAAGCGGGAGGTAGGACCGGGGAGCTGTTTTTT
TRBJ2-1 | TRBV7-8 | - | few | CASSLVRGGYSPSYNEQFF | TGTGCCAGCAGCTTAGTACGGGGCGGGTACTCTCCTTCCTACAATGAGCAGTTCTTC
TRBJ2-6 | TRBV11-3 | - | - | CASSPSSGANVLTF | TGTGCCAGCAGCCCGAGCTCTGGGGCCAACGTCCTGACTTTC
TRBJ2-1 | TRBV2 | - | few | CASSRELVDEQFF | TGTGCCAGCAGTCGGGAGTTGGTCGATGAGCAGTTCTTC
TRBJ2-7 | TRBV7-9 | - | once | CASSPTRWTEQYF | TGTGCCAGCAGCCCGACCCGTTGGACCGAGCAGTACTTC
TRBJ2-5 | TRBV30 | - | - | CAWSVLDAAETQYF | TGTGCCTGGAGCGTTTTGGACGCCGCAGAGACCCAGTACTTC
TRBJ2-1 | TRBV5-1 | TRBD2 | - | CASSLKGGLAGVREYNEQFF | TGCGCCAGCAGCTTGAAGGGTGGACTAGCGGGAGTCCGAGAATACAATGAGCAGTTCTTC
TRBJ2-1 | TRBV15 | TRBD1 | - | CATSRTNRGLRNNEQFF | TGTGCCACCAGCAGAACAAACAGGGGGCTGAGAAACAATGAGCAGTTCTTC
TRBJ1-6 | TRBV30 | - | - | CAWSREENSPLHF | TGTGCCTGGAGTAGGGAGGAAAATTCACCCCTCCACTTT
TRBJ2-2 | TRBV28 | - | - | CASSDVSPGELFF | TGTGCCAGCAGTGACGTCAGCCCCGGGGAGCTGTTTTTT
TRBJ2-1 | TRBV2 | - | few | CASRVSGSSYNEQFF | TGTGCCAGCAGGGTTAGCGGCAGCTCCTACAATGAGCAGTTCTTC
TRBJ1-2 | TRBV30 | - | - | CAWKALTVGGYTF | TGTGCCTGGAAAGCCCTTACTGTGGGAGGCTACACCTTC
TRBJ2-5 | TRBV18 | - | - | CASSPGDGKAETQYF | TGTGCCAGCTCACCAGGGGACGGGAAGGCAGAGACCCAGTACTTC
TRBJ1-1 | TRBV9 | - | - | CASTRGSQNTEAFF | TGTGCCAGCACTAGAGGGTCCCAGAACACTGAAGCTTTCTTT
TRBJ2-2 | TRBV6-1 | - | - | CASIQATGELFF | TGTGCCAGCATCCAAGCCACCGGGGAGCTGTTTTTT
TRBJ2-7 | TRBV6-5 | TRBD2 | few | CASSSGLARGYEQYF | TGTGCCAGCAGTTCGGGACTAGCGAGGGGCTACGAGCAGTACTTC
TRBJ2-1 | TRBV5-4 | - | many | CATGTRGNEQFF | TGTGCCACCGGAACCAGGGGCAATGAGCAGTTCTTC
TRBJ2-7 | TRBV7-9 | - | - | CASHSAARLGEQYF | TGTGCCAGCCATTCAGCGGCCCGTTTGGGCGAGCAGTACTTC
TRBJ2-5 | TRBV2 | TRBD2 | - | CASSGASGYQETQYF | TGTGCCAGCAGTGGAGCTAGCGGTTACCAAGAGACCCAGTACTTC
TRBJ2-7 | TRBV7-9 | TRBD1 | - | CASSRGQGHEQYF | TGTGCCAGCAGCCGGGGACAGGGACACGAGCAGTACTTC
TRBJ2-1 | TRBV19 | - | - | CASSITSPSHNEQFF | TGTGCCAGTAGTATTACCTCGCCAAGTCACAATGAGCAGTTCTTC
TRBJ1-5 | TRBV6-5 | - | - | CASSPDRNQPQHF | TGTGCCAGCAGTCCGGACAGAAATCAGCCCCAGCATTTT
TRBJ1-4 | TRBV11-2 | TRBD1 | few | CASSFQTGEGEKLFF | TGTGCCAGCAGCTTCCAGACAGGGGAAGGGGAAAAACTGTTTTTT
TRBJ1-2 | TRBV28 | - | - | CASSNNPAGYGYTF | TGTGCCAGCAGTAATAACCCAGCTGGCTATGGCTACACCTTC
TRBJ2-7 | TRBV9 | TRBD1 | - | CASSATGGAYEQYF | TGTGCCAGCAGCGCCACAGGGGGCGCCTACGAGCAGTACTTC
TRBJ1-1 | TRBV6-5 | - | - | CASTKNTEAFF | TGTGCCAGCACCAAGAACACTGAAGCTTTCTTT
TRBJ2-7 | TRBV28 | - | - | CASSTPTGSYF | TGTGCCAGCAGTACACCGACAGGTTCGTACTTC
TRBJ2-1 | TRBV6-1 | - | many | CASTHLRDNEQFF | TGTGCCAGCACCCATCTAAGGGACAATGAGCAGTTCTTC
TRBJ2-2 | TRBV7-6 | - | - | CASSPFGPGELFF | TGTGCCAGCTCCCCCTTTGGGCCCGGGGAGCTGTTTTTT